The present TCR beta chain was sequenced within a study of blood T cell repertoires in COVID-19 (dated by TCRdb to the early 2020s). As for the study more broadly: The collaborator samples originated in the United States, Italy and Spain and spanned the acute and convalescent phases of COVID-19. The prospective study material was composed of cDNA or gDNA derived from T cells, B-cell-depleted T cells, or PBMCs. Subjects who had been exposed to COVID-19, were actively infected with it, or had recovered from it provided the deeply sampled blood TCRbeta repertoires that made up the dataset. The repertoires were released in a freely available public database intended as a resource for research on the immune response to SARS-CoV-2. The samples were drawn from the first 160 participants of the ongoing ImmuneRACE study and from under 1,500 subjects provided by 6 global collaborators. The sample metadata nearly always contained a de-identified subject ID, COVID-19 status, age in years and sex. Where available, HLA class I and class II types were taken from metadata supplied by the sample provider and were not determined by assay-based typing. General conclusions and limits of the study: Clinical and demographic metadata were provided uncurated, with the amount varying by source and participant.

TCRbeta CDR3 regions were amplified from genomic DNA using the immunoSEQ Assay, a bias-controlled multiplex PCR. The study's own analysis went as follows. The number of nucleated cells in each sample was estimated by amplification of reference gene primers within the assay. To quantify the absolute abundance of each unique TCRbeta CDR3 rearrangement, sequence reads were collapsed and filtered. For each sample, productive Simpson clonality was calculated as the square root of Simpson's diversity index over productive rearrangements. TCRdb retrieved this table from immuneACCESS and kept in-frame rearrangements only. Not all clones are present; in checked studies, unresolved V genes account for under half, and no reason is known for the remainder. D and trimming come from the DNA, and the V and J calls and clone size come from that table. The sample yields about 350,000 clones; 88% were counted once. The ten biggest clones cover under 1.2% of the sample.

The junction shows trimming of 5 bases on V and 7 bases on J, plus 17 bases between the germline ends. Its CDR3 holds 14 amino acids, cysteine through phenylalanine. The retained sequence is limited to the CDR3, 42 bases, with the frame set at the first base. From a lookup of the germline V gene (reference sequence), CDR1 and CDR2 are MNHEY and SMNVEV. In the prospective study, participants were about 18 to 95 years old, resided in about two dozen geographic areas of the United States, and were enrolled through a virtual design. In the prospective study, cohorts were assigned on the basis of participant-reported clinical history obtained from a screening survey and a study questionnaire. Exposed participants had been in contact with someone with a PCR-confirmed or clinician-diagnosed COVID-19 case within 2 weeks of study entry. In the prospective study, mobile phlebotomists collected whole blood, serum and a nasopharyngeal or oropharyngeal swab from each participant. Participants in the prospective study had the option to provide additional blood draws and questionnaires over a 2-month period. Blood samples from the prospective study were shipped frozen or at room temperature prior to DNA extraction.

Turning to this clone: Its antigen is unknown. No quality values exist for individual bases; no much larger clone is one base distant.

This sequence originates from a woman under 40 who had been exposed to COVID-19. The rearrangement combines TRBV27 with TRBJ2-5; the D segment cannot be called with confidence. Material: PBMCs or T cells enriched from blood (not recorded which). The nucleotide sequence is TGTGCCAGCAGTACACTTAGCCACCGAGGGACCCAGTACTTC. Its translation reads: CASSTLSHRGTQYF.